Reported below is one T cell receptor beta chain. Noted time point: persistent/refractory GD, antithyroid drugs over 5 years with positive TRAb. PBMC RNA was the source of the TCR library. Sequencing libraries for TCR beta were prepared with iRepertoire HTBI primers and Arm-PCR of CDR3 regions. TCRdb redid the calling of the multiplex PCR reads with MiXCR, one entry per CDR3 protein. The sample yields under 500,000 distinct CDR3 sequences, about 20% seen once. The data stem from a study of regulatory T cells in long-lasting Graves disease. The origin of this receptor is a female donor with Graves disease. This specimen was peripheral blood mononuclear cells (PBMCs), taken when the disease was refractory, from a patient treated with antithyroid drugs.

CDR3: CASSWGTSGSHEQYF. CDR3 sequence (DNA): TGCGCCAGCAGCTGGGGGACTAGCGGGAGCCACGAGCAGTACTTC. V and J are TRBV5-1 and TRBJ2-7; the match to TRBD2 covers 14 bases. J lost 5 bases, V lost 3 bases, and 4 bases had no gene match. This CDR3 is 15 amino acids long. The V gene's germline CDR1 is SGHRS and CDR2 YFSETQ.